This TCR beta chain came from a study of blood T cell repertoires in COVID-19. Study details: The samples span acute and convalescent COVID-19 from the United States, Italy and Spain. Sources were T cells, B-cell-depleted T cells, or PBMCs; the material itself was cDNA or gDNA.

Germline V CDR1 and CDR2: SNHLY, FYNNEI. The junction had 14 bases not matched to a gene; V was cut back by 10 bases and J by 6 bases. This CDR3 comprises 14 residues. In the authors' workflow: Estimation of nucleated cell counts was performed using reference gene primer amplification. The data were produced by immunoSEQ multiplex PCR, yet TCRdb's version contains in-frame clones alone and is incomplete. For V, J and clone size, that table is used; D and trimming come from the DNA. The data contain about 200,000 clones, about 83% of them singletons. Cohorts were determined from participant-reported clinical history.

This clonotype was sampled from a man aged 40-55 years with acute COVID-19. The gene calls are TRBV2 and TRBJ2-7; 8 nucleotides agree with TRBD1. Material for sequencing was PBMCs or T cells enriched from blood (not recorded which). CDR3 DNA: TGTGCCATCTCGATGGGGCAGGGGGCGCGCGAGCAGTACTTC. Residues: CAISMGQGAREQYF.